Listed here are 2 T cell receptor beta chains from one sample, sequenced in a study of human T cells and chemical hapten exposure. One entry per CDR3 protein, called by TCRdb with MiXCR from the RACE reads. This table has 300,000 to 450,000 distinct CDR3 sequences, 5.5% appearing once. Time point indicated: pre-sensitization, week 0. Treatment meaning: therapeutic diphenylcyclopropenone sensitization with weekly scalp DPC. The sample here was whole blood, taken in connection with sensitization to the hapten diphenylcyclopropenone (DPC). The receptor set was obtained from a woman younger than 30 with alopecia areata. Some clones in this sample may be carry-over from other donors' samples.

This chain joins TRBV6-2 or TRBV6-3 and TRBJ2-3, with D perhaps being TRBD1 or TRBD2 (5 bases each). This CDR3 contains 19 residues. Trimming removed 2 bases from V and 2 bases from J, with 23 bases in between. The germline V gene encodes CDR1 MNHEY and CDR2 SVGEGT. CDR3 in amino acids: CASSYPQSRGRGNTDTQYF. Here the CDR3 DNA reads TGTGCCAGCAGTTACCCCCAATCCCGGGGACGAGGCAACACAGATACGCAGTATTTT.

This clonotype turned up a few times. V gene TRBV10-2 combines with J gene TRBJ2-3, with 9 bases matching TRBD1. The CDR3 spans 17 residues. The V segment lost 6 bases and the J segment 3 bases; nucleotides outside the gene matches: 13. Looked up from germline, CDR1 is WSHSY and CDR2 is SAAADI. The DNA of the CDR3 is TGCGCCAGCAGGAGGGCGTTGACAGGGGGGCGTACAGATACGCAGTATTTT. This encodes CASRRALTGGRTDTQYF.